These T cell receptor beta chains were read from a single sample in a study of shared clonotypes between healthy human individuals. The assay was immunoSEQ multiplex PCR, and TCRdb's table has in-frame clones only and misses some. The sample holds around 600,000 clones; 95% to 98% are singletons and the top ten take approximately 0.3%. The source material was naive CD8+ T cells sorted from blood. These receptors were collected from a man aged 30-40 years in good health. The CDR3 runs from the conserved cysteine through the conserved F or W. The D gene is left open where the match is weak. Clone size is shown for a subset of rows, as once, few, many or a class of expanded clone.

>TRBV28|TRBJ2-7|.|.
CATLMGASEQYF
TGTGCCACACTAATGGGAGCCTCGGAGCAGTACTTC
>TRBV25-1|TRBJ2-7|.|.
CASSDAQGSEQYF
TGTGCCAGCAGTGACGCACAGGGTTCCGAGCAGTACTTC
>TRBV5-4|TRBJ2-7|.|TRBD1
CASSPAERVTGVQREQYF
TGTGCCAGCAGCCCAGCCGAAAGAGTGACAGGGGTACAGAGGGAGCAGTACTTC
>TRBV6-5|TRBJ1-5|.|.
CASSYIWDSNQPQHF
TGTGCCAGCAGTTACATCTGGGACTCCAATCAGCCCCAGCATTTT
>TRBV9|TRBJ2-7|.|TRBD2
CASSPSGRASYEQYF
TGTGCCAGCAGCCCCAGCGGGAGAGCCTCCTACGAGCAGTACTTC
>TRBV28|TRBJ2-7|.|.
CASSLIQGGEVYEQYF
TGTGCCAGCAGTTTGATCCAGGGGGGCGAGGTCTACGAGCAGTACTTC
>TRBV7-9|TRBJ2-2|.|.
CASSLAPGTGELFF
TGTGCCAGCAGCTTAGCGCCTGGCACCGGGGAGCTGTTTTTT
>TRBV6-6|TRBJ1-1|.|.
CASSPGMNTEAFF
TGTGCCAGCAGTCCAGGGATGAACACTGAAGCTTTCTTT
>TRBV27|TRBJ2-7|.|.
CASSLFARDEQYF
TGTGCCAGCAGTTTATTTGCCAGAGACGAGCAGTACTTC
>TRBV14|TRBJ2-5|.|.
CASSQGGDRRMWQETQYF
TGTGCCAGCAGCCAAGGGGGCGATAGGAGGATGTGGCAAGAGACCCAGTACTTC
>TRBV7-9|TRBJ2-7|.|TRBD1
CASSSRTGGWYEQYF
TGTGCCAGCAGCTCCCGGACAGGGGGCTGGTACGAGCAGTACTTC
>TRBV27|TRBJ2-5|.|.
CASSLGGPTLGETQYF
TGTGCCAGCAGTTTAGGGGGCCCTACGCTAGGGGAGACCCAGTACTTC
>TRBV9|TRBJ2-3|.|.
CASSPASGTDTQYF
TGTGCCAGCAGCCCCGCCAGCGGCACAGATACGCAGTATTTT
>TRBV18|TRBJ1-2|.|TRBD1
CASSRGQGDYGYTF
TGTGCCAGCTCACGGGGACAGGGTGACTATGGCTACACCTTC
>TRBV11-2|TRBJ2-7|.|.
CASSLKPISPLYEQYF
TGTGCCAGCAGCTTAAAACCTATTTCTCCCCTCTACGAGCAGTACTTC
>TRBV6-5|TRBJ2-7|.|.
CASSYSTPGEQYF
TGTGCCAGCAGTTACTCGACCCCAGGGGAGCAGTACTTC
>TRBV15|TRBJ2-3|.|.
CATGPGLYTDTQYF
TGTGCCACCGGACCGGGGCTTTACACAGATACGCAGTATTTT
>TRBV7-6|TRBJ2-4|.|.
CASSSFEDIQYF
TGTGCCAGCAGTTCCTTCGAGGACATTCAGTACTTC
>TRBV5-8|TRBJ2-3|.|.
CASSVIGPTTDTQYF
TGTGCCAGCAGCGTCATCGGTCCCACCACAGATACGCAGTATTTT
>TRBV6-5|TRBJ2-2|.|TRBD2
CASSYTTSFTTGELFF
TGTGCCAGCAGTTACACGACTAGCTTCACCACCGGGGAGCTGTTTTTT
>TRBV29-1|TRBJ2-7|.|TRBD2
CSVEDLPSGRYF
TGCAGCGTTGAAGATCTGCCTAGCGGGCGTTACTTC
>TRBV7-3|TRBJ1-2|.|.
CASSRFSRPSALASYGYTF
TGTGCCAGCAGCCGATTTAGTCGGCCCAGCGCCCTCGCCTCCTATGGCTACACCTTC
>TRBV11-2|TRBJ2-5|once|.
CASTYLGGLIETQYF
TGTGCCAGCACCTACCTGGGGGGGCTCATAGAGACCCAGTACTTC
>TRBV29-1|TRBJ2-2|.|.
CSVVQQNTGELFF
TGCAGCGTTGTACAGCAGAACACCGGGGAGCTGTTTTTT
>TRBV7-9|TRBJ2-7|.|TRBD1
CASSPRTGVPYEQYF
TGTGCCAGCAGCCCCCGGACAGGGGTACCCTACGAGCAGTACTTC
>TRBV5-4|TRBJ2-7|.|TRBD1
CASSTDRAYEQYF
TGTGCCAGCAGTACCGACAGGGCCTACGAGCAGTACTTC
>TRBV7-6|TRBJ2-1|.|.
CASGYLYNEQFF
TGTGCCAGCGGGTACTTATACAATGAGCAGTTCTTC
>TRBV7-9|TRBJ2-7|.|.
CASSFPPGTGNYEQYF
TGTGCCAGCAGCTTTCCTCCGGGGACGGGGAACTACGAGCAGTACTTC
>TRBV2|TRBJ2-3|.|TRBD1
CASPTRDRFPDTQYF
TGTGCCAGCCCCACCCGGGACAGGTTCCCAGATACGCAGTATTTT
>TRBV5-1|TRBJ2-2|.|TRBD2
CASSLQTSGRYTGELFF
TGCGCCAGCAGCTTGCAGACTAGCGGGAGGTACACCGGGGAGCTGTTTTTT
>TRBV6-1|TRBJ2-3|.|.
CASSEGLEVDTQYF
TGTGCCAGCAGTGAAGGGCTAGAAGTAGATACGCAGTATTTT
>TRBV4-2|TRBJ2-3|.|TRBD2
CASSQDSRRGGDTQYF
TGTGCCAGCAGCCAAGATAGTCGGCGGGGGGGAGATACGCAGTATTTT
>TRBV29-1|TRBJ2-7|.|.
CSVAVEHIYEQYF
TGCAGCGTAGCAGTCGAACATATCTACGAGCAGTACTTC
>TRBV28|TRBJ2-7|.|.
CASSFVSAYEQYF
TGTGCCAGCAGTTTTGTGTCTGCCTACGAGCAGTACTTC
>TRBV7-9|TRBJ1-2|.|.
CASSPGQGGSWDGYTF
TGTGCCAGCAGCCCGGGGCAGGGAGGCTCCTGGGATGGCTACACCTTC
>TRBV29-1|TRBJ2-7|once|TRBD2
CSVEGTSGHSYEQYF
TGCAGCGTTGAAGGGACTAGCGGCCACTCCTACGAGCAGTACTTC
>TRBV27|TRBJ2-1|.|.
CASSAYNEQFF
TGTGCCAGCAGCGCCTACAATGAGCAGTTCTTC
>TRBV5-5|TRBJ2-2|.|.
CASSLHPGRTMTRETGELFF
TGTGCCAGCAGCCTCCACCCGGGACGTACCATGACACGTGAGACCGGGGAGCTGTTTTTT
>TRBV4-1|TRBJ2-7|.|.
CASSLMTGDYEQYF
TGCGCCAGCAGCCTGATGACTGGCGACTACGAGCAGTACTTC
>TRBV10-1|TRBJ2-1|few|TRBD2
CASSGLAGLGTYNEQFF
TGCGCCAGCAGCGGGCTAGCGGGCTTGGGAACCTACAATGAGCAGTTCTTC
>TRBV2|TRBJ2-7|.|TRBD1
CATRTGAEQYF
TGTGCCACCCGAACAGGGGCCGAGCAGTACTTC
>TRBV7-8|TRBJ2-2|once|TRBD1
CASSGIDRGRPGELFF
TGTGCCAGCAGCGGTATAGACAGGGGGCGCCCCGGGGAGCTGTTTTTT
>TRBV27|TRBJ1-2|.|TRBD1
CASSLSGTGYYGYTF
TGTGCCAGCAGTTTATCGGGGACAGGATACTATGGCTACACCTTC
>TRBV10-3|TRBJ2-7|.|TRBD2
CATTREGPPYEQYF
TGTGCCACAACCCGGGAGGGTCCTCCCTACGAGCAGTACTTC
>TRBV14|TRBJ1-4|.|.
CASSQAEGTNEKLFF
TGTGCCAGCAGCCAAGCTGAGGGAACTAATGAAAAACTGTTTTTT
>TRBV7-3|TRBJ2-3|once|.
CASSLQQGRADTQYF
TGTGCCAGCAGCTTACAACAGGGTAGGGCAGATACGCAGTATTTT
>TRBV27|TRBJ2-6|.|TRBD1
CASSSNSDRYSGANVLTF
TGTGCCAGCAGTTCAAATTCGGACAGGTACTCTGGGGCCAACGTCCTGACTTTC
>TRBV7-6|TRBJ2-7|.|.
CASSLSYGEGREQYF
TGTGCCAGCAGCTTGTCGTACGGAGAGGGGCGCGAGCAGTACTTC
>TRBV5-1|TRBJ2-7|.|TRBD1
CASSETGTTYEQYF
TGCGCCAGCAGCGAGACAGGGACAACCTACGAGCAGTACTTC
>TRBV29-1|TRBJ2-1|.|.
CSVVPAEHNEQFF
TGCAGCGTTGTACCAGCAGAACACAATGAGCAGTTCTTC
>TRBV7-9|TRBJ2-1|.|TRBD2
CASSNLAGPFVNEQFF
TGTGCCAGCAGCAACCTAGCGGGACCTTTTGTGAATGAGCAGTTCTTC
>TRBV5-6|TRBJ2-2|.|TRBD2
CASSSRLAFTGELFF
TGTGCCAGCAGCTCCCGACTAGCGTTCACCGGGGAGCTGTTTTTT
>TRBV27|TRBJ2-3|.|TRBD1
CASSHRDRGADTQYF
TGTGCCAGCAGTCACCGGGACAGGGGAGCAGATACGCAGTATTTT